Below are 7 T cell receptor beta chains sequenced from a single sample in a study of regulatory T cells in long-lasting Graves disease. Time point: newly diagnosed GD, antithyroid drugs for less than 3 months. Extracted RNA from PBMCs served as the source of the TCR library. HTBI primers from iRepertoire and Arm-PCR of CDR3 regions yielded the TCR beta libraries. TCRdb fed the multiplex PCR reads into MiXCR, producing one record per CDR3 protein. This table has some 500,000 distinct CDR3 sequences, approximately 15% appearing once. This sample also appeared in a second study, on T cells in Graves' hyperthyroidism and ophthalmopathy.

The material was peripheral blood mononuclear cells (PBMCs), obtained at new diagnosis, from a patient treated with antithyroid drugs. These TCRs come from a man aged 25-45 years with Graves disease.

This clonotype was detected ten times or more. The V gene is TRBV5-1, the J gene TRBJ2-1; 11 bases line up with TRBD2. J lost 7 bases, V lost 1 base, and 7 bases had no gene match. The CDR3 sequence is 16 residues long. Germline V gene data show CDR1 as SGHRS and CDR2 as YFSETQ. The CDR3 nucleotides read TGCGCCAGCAGCTTGAGGGGAACTAGCGGGAGTAATGAGCAGTTCTTC. The encoded protein is CASSLRGTSGSNEQFF.

This clonotype came up many times. This chain connects TRBV24-1 to TRBJ2-1, with TRBD1 matching over 9 bases. Germline V gene sequence: CDR1 KGHDR, CDR2 SFDVKD. V trimming: 2 bases; J trimming: 5 bases; junction bases outside the gene matches: 12. This CDR3 has 18 residues. The CDR3 loop is CATSDYSLVTGGHNEQFF. CDR3 nucleotide sequence: TGTGCCACCAGTGATTACAGTCTAGTGACAGGGGGACACAATGAGCAGTTCTTC.

On this clonotype: A much bigger clone sits one base away, suggesting this may be a read error. V is TRBV3-1 and J is TRBJ2-4; 13 positions match TRBD2. The CDR3 contains 15 residues. Germline V CDR1 and CDR2: LGHDT, YNNKEL (reference sequence). J was trimmed by 13 bases and V by 4 bases; bases with no gene match: 10. The chain's CDR3 is CASSRTSGRAGEQYF. CDR3 nucleotide sequence: TGTGCCAGCAGCCGAACTAGCGGGAGGGCTGGTGAGCAGTACTTC.

This clonotype was found many times. The J gene is TRBJ2-5, the V gene TRBV7-9, with 10 bases fitting TRBD1. This CDR3 is 13 amino acids long. The germline CDR1 and CDR2 sequences are SEHNR and FQNEAQ (reference sequence). J gave up 8 bases and V 6 bases, and 6 bases lay outside the gene matches. In nucleotides, the CDR3 is TGTGCCAGCAGTCTGCGGACAGGGGGAACCCAGTACTTC. This gives the protein CASSLRTGGTQYF. The variable domain in full, with the rest retrieved from reference TRBV7-9 and TRBJ2-5, is DTGVSQNPRHKITKRGQNVTFRCDPISEHNRLYWYRQTLGQGPEFLTYFQNEAQLEKSRLLSDRFSAERPKGSFSTLEIQRTEQGDSAMYLCASSLRTGGTQYFGPGTRLLVL.

This clonotype was seen ten or more times. The chain recombines TRBV7-9 with TRBJ2-7; no clear D gene. V lost 5 bases to trimming and J lost 7 bases, with 15 bases between them. The CDR3 runs 13 residues. Germline CDR1 and CDR2: SEHNR and FQNEAQ (reference sequence). CDR3 DNA: TGTGCCAGCAGCCCGACCATCCTGGGGGAGCAGTACTTC. Protein sequence: CASSPTILGEQYF.

This clonotype has just a few counts. This chain connects TRBV19 to TRBJ2-7; TRBD2 matches 8 bases. V was clipped by 3 bases and J by 3 bases; unmatched bases: 4. From germline, CDR1 is LNHDA and CDR2 SQIVND (reference sequence). The CDR3 loop spans 14 amino acids. The CDR3 here is CASSIGLADYEQYF. CDR3 DNA: TGTGCCAGTAGTATCGGACTAGCCGACTACGAGCAGTACTTC.

This clonotype was seen repeatedly, ten times or more. The chain has TRBV7-2 and TRBJ1-5; possible D gene TRBD1, 5 bases. The CDR3 is 15 amino acids. Germline CDR1 and CDR2: SGHTA and FQGNSA. Trimming took 6 bases from V and 7 from J, leaving 19 bases between them. This chain's CDR3 is CASRGGEGLGQPQHF. DNA of the CDR3: TGTGCCAGCAGGGGAGGGGAGGGACTAGGGCAGCCCCAGCATTTT.